The entry below gives a single TCR beta chain sequence along with its context. Antigen: not known. This CDR3 is 15 amino acids long. CDR1 MNHEY and CDR2 SMNVEV come from the germline V gene (reference sequence). Between the trimmed V and J ends, which lost 0 bases and 4 bases, there was a span of 12 bases. Resections obtained during corrective heart surgery supplied the thymus tissue. This record belongs to a study of human thymus T cells. Whole-study findings and limits: Thymic repertoires from unrelated individuals overlapped highly, related research reported.

The assay was immunoSEQ multiplex PCR, and TCRdb's table has in-frame clones only and misses some. The repertoire holds about 130,000 clones, with just under 95% as singletons. The sample comprised thymus tissue. This clonotype was obtained from a boy younger than two with a congenital heart defect but otherwise immunologically healthy. This chain joins TRBV27 and TRBJ2-5; the D gene is possibly TRBD2 (5 bases). This CDR3 reads CASSLSTVEGETQYF. The DNA of the CDR3 is TGTGCCAGCAGTTTATCGACGGTTGAGGGAGAGACCCAGTACTTC.